This T cell receptor (beta chain) was found in a study of technical replicates of blood from a handful of donors. Produced via immunoSEQ multiplex PCR; TCRdb's table is partial and in-frame only. The top ten clones hold about 0.36% of a sample with approximately 95,000 clones, approximately 95% of them seen once. Trimming cost V 1 base and J 5 bases, with 11 bases left between them. This CDR3 has 14 residues. The germline gives CDR1 SGHTA, CDR2 FQGTGA. The TCR originated in a human donor in good health. Sample: T cells isolated from PBMCs. This chain joins TRBV7-3 and TRBJ1-1, with D possibly matching TRBD1 (5 bases). CDR3 amino acids: CASSLSGAVTEAFF. Written as DNA, the CDR3 is TGTGCCAGCAGCTTAAGCGGGGCGGTTACTGAAGCTTTCTTT.